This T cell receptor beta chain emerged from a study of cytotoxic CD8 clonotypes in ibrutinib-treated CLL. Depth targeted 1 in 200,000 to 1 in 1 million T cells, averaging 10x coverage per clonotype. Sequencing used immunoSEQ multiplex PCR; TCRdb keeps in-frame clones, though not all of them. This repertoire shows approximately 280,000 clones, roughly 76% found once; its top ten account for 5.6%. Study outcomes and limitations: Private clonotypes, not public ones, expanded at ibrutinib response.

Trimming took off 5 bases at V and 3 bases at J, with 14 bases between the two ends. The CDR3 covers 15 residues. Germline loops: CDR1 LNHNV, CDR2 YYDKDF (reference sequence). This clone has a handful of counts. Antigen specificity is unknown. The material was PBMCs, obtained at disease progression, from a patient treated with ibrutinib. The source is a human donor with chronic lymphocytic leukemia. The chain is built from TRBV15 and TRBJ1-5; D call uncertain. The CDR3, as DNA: TGTGCCACCAGCGCCACACAGAGGACCAATCAGCCCCAGCATTTT. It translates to CATSATQRTNQPQHF.